This entry lists 20 T cell receptor beta chains sequenced from one sample in a study of OX40 agonist ivuxolimab in advanced cancers. Only in-frame clones appear in the TCRdb table, and some are missing; sequencing was by immunoSEQ multiplex PCR. Here the sample spans 47,000 or so clones, 85% to 90% being singletons. Specimen: CD4+ or CD8+ T cells sorted from blood, collected in a trial of the OX40 agonist ivuxolimab. The receptors stem from an adult with an advanced solid tumor such as melanoma, head and neck, liver or kidney cancer.

As regards this clone: Other DNA sequences within the sample encode an identical CDR3. The chain combines TRBV5-1 with TRBJ2-7; 9 nucleotides agree with TRBD1. J lost 3 bases, V lost 0 bases, and 1 base had no gene match. The CDR3 is made up of 14 amino acids. CDR1 is SGHRS and CDR2 is YFSETQ in the germline V gene. The CDR3 DNA reads as TGCGCCAGCAGCTTGGACAGGGGGCACTACGAGCAGTACTTC. It encodes CASSLDRGHYEQYF.

This clone was seen more than once but under ten times. The V and J genes are TRBV7-9 and TRBJ1-6; TRBD1 agrees at 7 bases. Germline values: CDR1 SEHNR, CDR2 FQNEAQ (reference sequence). The CDR3 contains 14 residues. V lost 5 bases to trimming and J lost 10 bases; unmatched junction nucleotides: 8. The CDR3 protein is CASSLDREISPLHF. CDR3 DNA sequence: TGTGCCAGCAGCCTAGACAGGGAGATATCACCCCTCCACTTT.

This clone was found once. This chain joins TRBV27 and TRBJ2-1; D may be TRBD2 (6 bases). This CDR3 comprises 14 residues. Germline V gene sequence: CDR1 MNHEY, CDR2 SMNVEV (reference sequence). V was trimmed by 6 bases and J by 3 bases, leaving 12 bases between them. This CDR3 is CASRTGVRYNEQFF. CDR3 coding DNA: TGTGCCAGCAGAACGGGAGTTCGCTACAATGAGCAGTTCTTC.

On this clone itself: One end of the junction is discordant with germline, which a read error may explain. This rearrangement joins TRBV10-3 to TRBJ2-5; 10 positions match TRBD1. Germline CDR1 and CDR2: ENHRY and SYGVKD. The CDR3 spans 13 residues. CDR3 DNA: TGTGCCATCGGTGACAGGGGGCATGAGACCCAGTACTTC. This translates into CAIGDRGHETQYF.

The rearrangement links TRBV7-9 to TRBJ1-5; 10 bases are a match to TRBD1. With V trimmed by 3 bases and J by 1 base, 9 bases remained unmatched. Germline CDR1 is SEHNR and CDR2 is FQNEAQ (reference sequence). The length of the CDR3 is 18 residues. In nucleotides, the CDR3 is TGTGCCAGCAGCTTCGTGGGACAGGGGCCTAGGAGCAATCAGCCCCAGCATTTT. Protein: CASSFVGQGPRSNQPQHF.

The chain recombines TRBV5-1 with TRBJ2-2; D ambiguous. CDR1 and CDR2 (germline): SGHRS, YFSETQ. Trimming left V 4 bases short and J 1 base short, with 5 bases between. The CDR3 length is 13 residues. For the CDR3, the DNA is TGCGCCAGCAGCGTCAGGAACACCGGGGAGCTGTTTTTT. This codes for CASSVRNTGELFF. The whole variable domain, filled in from reference TRBV5-1 and TRBJ2-2, reads KAGVTQTPRYLIKTRGQQVTLSCSPISGHRSVSWYQQTPGQGLQFLFEYFSETQRNKGNFPGRFSGRQFSNSRSEMNVSTLELGDSALYLCASSVRNTGELFFGEGSRLTVL.

The V and J genes are TRBV2 and TRBJ2-3; D not certain. Germline CDR1 SNHLY, CDR2 FYNNEI. The CDR3 consists of 13 residues. V dropped 9 bases and J dropped 2 bases, with 12 bases sitting between them. DNA of the CDR3: TGTGCCAGGCCGGACCAATACACAGATACGCAGTATTTT. It encodes CARPDQYTDTQYF.

The genes are TRBV5-1 and TRBJ2-1, with D uncertain. From germline, CDR1 is SGHRS and CDR2 YFSETQ. The CDR3 is 15 residues long. Between the trimmed V and J ends, which lost 0 bases and 0 bases, there was a span of 7 bases. The CDR3 reads CASSLARSSYNEQFF. CDR3 DNA: TGCGCCAGCAGCTTGGCTAGGAGCTCCTACAATGAGCAGTTCTTC.

This clone is labeled as medium-sized. The chain employs TRBV7-6 and TRBJ1-2; D is ambiguous. V dropped 3 bases and J dropped 2 bases, with 7 bases sitting between them. The CDR3 extends over 13 amino acids. CDR1 SGHVS and CDR2 FNYEAQ come from the germline V gene. CDR3 amino acids: CASSFGRNYGYTF. DNA of the CDR3: TGTGCCAGCAGCTTCGGGCGAAACTATGGCTACACCTTC. The full variable domain, its missing parts supplied by reference TRBV7-6 and TRBJ1-2, is GAGVSQSPRYKVTKRGQDVALRCDPISGHVSLYWYRQALGQGPEFLTYFNYEAQQDKSGLPNDRFSAERPEGSISTLTIQRTEQRDSAMYRCASSFGRNYGYTFGSGTRLTVV.

CDR3 sequence: CASSSTGAGETQYF. CDR3 nucleotides: TGTGCCAGCAGCTCTACGGGGGCCGGGGAGACCCAGTACTTC. The chain is built from TRBV9 and TRBJ2-5, with D perhaps given as TRBD1 or TRBD2 (6 bases each). V lost 4 bases to trimming and J lost 5 bases, with 15 bases between them. The CDR3 loop spans 14 amino acids. Germline assignment: CDR1 SGDLS and CDR2 YYNGEE.

CDR3 DNA: TGTGCCAGCACCCCTCGCGGAGGGGGTTCTACAGATACGCAGTATTTT. It is translated as CASTPRGGGSTDTQYF. The genes are TRBV7-9 and TRBJ2-3; D tentatively fits TRBD1 or TRBD2 (6 bases each). Between the trimmed V and J ends, which lost 7 bases and 3 bases, there was a span of 20 bases. The CDR3 contains 16 residues. Germline CDR1 reads SEHNR; CDR2 reads FQNEAQ (reference sequence).

This chain links TRBV2 with TRBJ1-3; no firm D call. The CDR3 loop spans 11 amino acids. CDR1 SNHLY and CDR2 FYNNEI come from the germline V gene. Deletions cut 8 bases from V and 8 bases from J, with 10 bases between. The CDR3 region is CASPSPDTIYF. The CDR3 DNA reads as TGTGCCAGCCCCTCCCCGGACACCATATATTTT.

The genes are TRBV5-4 and TRBJ1-2, with a weak D call TRBD1 (5 bases). Per the germline V gene, CDR1 is SGHNT and CDR2 is YYREEE (reference sequence). CDR3 length: 13 amino acids. Trimming took 3 bases from V and 5 from J, leaving 11 bases between them. This CDR3 reads CASSSGLQYGYTF. The CDR3 DNA sequence: TGTGCCAGCAGCTCGGGACTGCAATATGGCTACACCTTC.

V and J are TRBV5-4 and TRBJ2-3; perhaps D is TRBD1 or TRBD2 (6 bases each). The length of the CDR3 is 16 residues. V dropped 4 bases and J dropped 1 base, with 16 bases sitting between them. Germline V gene sequence: CDR1 SGHNT, CDR2 YYREEE (reference sequence). CDR3 sequence: CASSPSGASGTDTQYF. For the CDR3, the DNA is TGTGCCAGCAGCCCATCGGGGGCTAGCGGCACAGATACGCAGTATTTT.

The rearrangement links TRBV4-1 to TRBJ1-1; unclear D gene. The V gene lost 1 base and the J gene lost 5 bases, with 5 bases spanning the gap. CDR3 length: 12 amino acids. The germline V gene encodes CDR1 MGHRA and CDR2 YSYEKL. CDR3 residues: CASSQVGTEAFF. DNA of the CDR3: TGCGCCAGCAGCCAAGTTGGTACTGAAGCTTTCTTT.

This clone was counted a single time. The chain employs TRBV10-3 and TRBJ2-3, with 9 bases that match TRBD1. This CDR3 is built from 13 residues. Germline-derived CDR1 and CDR2 are ENHRY and SYGVKD. The J segment lost 4 bases and the V segment lost 5 bases, leaving 1 base of the junction unmatched. Here the CDR3 reads CAISNRGPDTQYF. The CDR3 DNA sequence: TGTGCCATCAGTAACAGGGGGCCAGATACGCAGTATTTT.

This clone was seen more than once but under ten times. The chain carries TRBV6-5 and TRBJ1-1; D unclear. Germline assignment: CDR1 MNHEY and CDR2 SVGAGI. This CDR3 spans 13 amino acids. V was clipped by 9 bases and J by 0 bases, with 11 bases between them. Here the CDR3 reads CASFWRVNTEAFF. In nucleotides, the CDR3 is TGTGCCAGTTTTTGGAGGGTGAACACTGAAGCTTTCTTT.

The rearrangement links TRBV6-5 to TRBJ2-7, with 7 bases identical to TRBD1. Looked up from germline, CDR1 is MNHEY and CDR2 is SVGAGI. This CDR3 has 14 residues. Losses at the gene ends were 6 bases for V and 2 bases for J; bases not matched to a gene: 7. The chain's CDR3 is CASSPDRAPYEQYF. The CDR3 region has the DNA TGTGCCAGCAGCCCCGACAGGGCCCCCTACGAGCAGTACTTC.

The chain employs TRBV7-7 and TRBJ2-1; no definite D call. V was shortened by 4 bases and J by 5 bases, with 12 bases between the two germline ends. CDR1 is SSHAT and CDR2 is FNYEAQ in the germline V gene (reference sequence). There are 14 residues in the CDR3. CDR3 coding DNA: TGTGCCAGCAGCTCCCTTTCTTCAGACAATGAGCAGTTCTTC. This sequence encodes CASSSLSSDNEQFF.

The chain is built from TRBV4-3 and TRBJ1-5; 7 bases are shared with TRBD1. This CDR3 has 16 residues. V trimming: 0 bases; J trimming: 2 bases; junction bases outside the gene matches: 4. Germline CDR1 is LGHNA and CDR2 is YSLEER. The CDR3 DNA reads TGCGCCAGCAGCCAAGATTGGCAGGGGGGCAATCAGCCCCAGCATTTT. Residues: CASSQDWQGGNQPQHF.